This TCR beta chain stems from a study of blood T cell repertoires in COVID-19. Study information: Material from acute and convalescent COVID-19 was sourced from the United States, Italy and Spain. T cells, B-cell-depleted T cells, or PBMCs supplied cDNA or gDNA.

Assay: immunoSEQ multiplex PCR; the TCRdb copy retains only in-frame clones and omits some. The data show 160,000 or so clones, 80% to 90% seen once. The CDR3 is 15 residues long. V was shortened by 5 bases and J by 2 bases, with 16 bases between the two germline ends. From germline, CDR1 is SGHDT and CDR2 YYEEEE. The sequencing sample was made of peripheral blood. This TCR derives from a woman aged 80 or over with acute or convalescent COVID-19. The V call is TRBV5-6, the J call TRBJ1-2, with D perhaps matching TRBD1 (5 bases). The DNA for the CDR3 is TGTGCCAGCAGACCTACAGGCGCGAACAACTATGGCTACACCTTC. Protein sequence: CASRPTGANNYGYTF.